Reported below is one TCR beta chain. Its matching antigen is unknown. Clones were sequenced by immunoSEQ multiplex PCR, and TCRdb holds only the in-frame ones, with some missing. The sample has 250,000 to 300,000 clones, around 85% seen once. This CDR3 comprises 15 residues. Germline V gene data show CDR1 as SGDLS and CDR2 as YYNGEE. V dropped 5 bases and J dropped 4; count of bases not matched to a gene: 7. The sample is drawn from a study of cytomegalovirus exposure and HLA in healthy donors. Study context: The 130 or so validation repertoires and the approximately 630 first-cohort repertoires shared a platform, a later analysis reported.

Findings of the study overall: While the bulk of TCR sequences proved rare, some public TCRs turned up in many donors. It was 164 TCR beta chains that were listed as cytomegalovirus-associated.

This chain joins TRBV9 and TRBJ2-1; 9 nucleotides agree with TRBD2. The sample consisted of PBMCs. The source of this sequence is a woman under 30 in good health and CMV-seronegative. The DNA of the CDR3 is TGTGCCAGCAGTGACGGGACTAGCTATTACAATGAGCAGTTCTTC. It specifies CASSDGTSYYNEQFF.